These T cell receptor beta chains were read from a single sample in a study of T cells in Graves' hyperthyroidism and ophthalmopathy. TCRdb independently ran MiXCR on the multiplex PCR reads; one entry per CDR3 protein. The table includes over 500,000 distinct CDR3 sequences, around 13% detected once. Sequencing input: blood. These receptor sequences come from a woman between 40 and 50 years old with Graves' hyperthyroidism. CDR3s include the opening cysteine and the closing phenylalanine or tryptophan. A D gene is named only where the DNA matches it firmly.

12	TRBV7-8	TRBD2	TRBJ2-5	CASSSLAGGLYF
23	TRBV28	TRBD2	TRBJ2-3	CASSFLYAIGTSGRASQGDTQYF
17	TRBV3-1	TRBD2	TRBJ2-5	CASSPGVVAGPQETQYF
13	TRBV18	NA	TRBJ2-2	CASSPVVTGELFF
15	TRBV29-1	NA	TRBJ2-1	CSVEGGRGRINEQFF
14	TRBV29-1	TRBD1	TRBJ2-7	CSVEQVQGANEQYF
12	TRBV20-1	NA	TRBJ1-2	CSASRQSYGYTF
15	TRBV4-2	TRBD1	TRBJ2-5	CASSQETQGKETQYF
15	TRBV7-2	NA	TRBJ1-5	CASSPQGGWNQPQHF
16	TRBV6-1	NA	TRBJ1-2	CASSEAKDRNTYGYTF
16	TRBV11-2	NA	TRBJ2-2	CASSRGTPWNTGELFF
16	TRBV7-2	NA	TRBJ2-7	CASSLAAGTKSYEQYF
18	TRBV5-8	TRBD2	TRBJ2-3	CASSLARGLAARTDTQYF
14	TRBV6-1	NA	TRBJ1-5	CASKMGWSNQPQHF
15	TRBV11-2	NA	TRBJ2-3	CASRLNPGGTDTQYF
15	TRBV7-9	TRBD1	TRBJ1-4	CASSWGTGGNEKLFF
16	TRBV20-1	TRBD2	TRBJ2-7	CSARGARGGPPYEQYF
15	TRBV4-1	NA	TRBJ2-7	CASSQAPGGTYEQYF
14	TRBV18	TRBD2	TRBJ2-7	CASSPRGEAYEQYF
15	TRBV19	NA	TRBJ1-4	CASTQGGSRSEKLFF
13	TRBV2	NA	TRBJ2-2	CASSDSPTGELFF
14	TRBV5-4	TRBD1	TRBJ2-7	CASNFRDRGSEQYF
13	TRBV30	NA	TRBJ2-5	CAWSAGLVETQYF
11	TRBV20-1	NA	TRBJ1-2	CSAGDNYGYTF
15	TRBV12-3/TRBV12-4	NA	TRBJ2-3	CASSPLARGTDTQYF
13	TRBV28	NA	TRBJ2-1	CATVGSSYNEQFF
14	TRBV18	TRBD1	TRBJ1-2	CASSPPGTVYGYTF
15	TRBV5-1	TRBD1	TRBJ2-3	CASSPSTGVTDTQYF
19	TRBV15	TRBD1	TRBJ1-1	CATSRVGEGAQTENTEAFF
16	TRBV10-3	TRBD2	TRBJ2-7	CATRTSGRGGGYEQYF
14	TRBV2	TRBD2	TRBJ2-1	CASNRLAGLNEQFF
14	TRBV7-9	TRBD1	TRBJ2-3	CASSVGQGANTQYF
14	TRBV10-3	TRBD1	TRBJ2-2	CAINRDSNTGELFF
14	TRBV6-1	NA	TRBJ2-3	CASSWANRRDTQYF
14	TRBV3-1	TRBD2	TRBJ2-5	CASSPWGGSETQYF
14	TRBV19	NA	TRBJ1-1	CASSIGTPNTEAFF
15	TRBV6-1	TRBD1	TRBJ2-5	CASSARQGPQETQYF
16	TRBV18	TRBD1	TRBJ1-5	CASSLSTGNSNQPQHF
15	TRBV28	NA	TRBJ1-6	CASNELDRNDSPLHF
20	TRBV20-1	NA	TRBJ2-3	CSARKGGGGRGLGGTDTQYF
15	TRBV30	TRBD2	TRBJ2-2	CAWTPGLAGGGELFF
14	TRBV5-5	NA	TRBJ1-2	CASSWSTGNYGYTF
11	TRBV24-1	NA	TRBJ2-2	CATRQTGELFF
13	TRBV6-1	NA	TRBJ1-1	CASSVAAVTEAFF
17	TRBV7-9	NA	TRBJ2-2	CASSSRRWGADTGELFF
15	TRBV2	TRBD1	TRBJ1-5	CASRGDRANGQPQHF
13	TRBV5-5	TRBD2	TRBJ2-7	CASSWSSGYEQYF
12	TRBV29-1	TRBD1	TRBJ2-3	CSVEDRGVRQYF
12	TRBV6-1	NA	TRBJ1-2	CASARADYGYTF
15	TRBV2	TRBD1	TRBJ2-3	CASSGTGGVADTQYF
14	TRBV5-1	NA	TRBJ2-1	CASSLDSPYNEQFF
16	TRBV7-3	TRBD2	TRBJ2-3	CASSSGLAGATDTQYF
15	TRBV27	TRBD2	TRBJ2-3	CASSLQASGRAAQYF
16	TRBV12-3/TRBV12-4	TRBD2	TRBJ2-3	CASSQQLAGGSDTQYF